These 6 T cell receptor beta chains were sequenced from one sample in a study of T-cell memory formation after mild COVID-19. MiXCR was run by TCRdb on the 5' RACE reads, yielding one entry per CDR3 protein. The table has 250,000 to 350,000 distinct CDR3 sequences, around 15% seen once. The sample consisted of PBMCs or a T cell subset sorted from them (not recorded which). The receptors here all came from a man aged 18 to 29 who had mild COVID-19 (a few samples of this study predate the infection). Cell type and time point are not known.

The V call is TRBV20-1, the J call TRBJ2-7; unclear D gene. CDR1 is DFQATT, CDR2 SNEGSKA, per germline (reference sequence). Trimming took off 5 bases at V and 0 bases at J, with 14 bases between the two ends. The CDR3 is 14 residues long. CDR3 loop: CSAPAALSSYEQYF. The CDR3 DNA reads as TGCAGTGCTCCTGCTGCCTTGAGCTCCTACGAGCAGTACTTC.

This clonotype occurred many times. The chain joins TRBV10-3 to TRBJ2-3; D gene ambiguous. CDR1 is ENHRY and CDR2 is SYGVKD in the germline V gene. The CDR3 spans 14 residues. Between the trimmed V and J ends, which lost 0 bases and 5 bases, there was a span of 9 bases. The DNA for the CDR3 is TGTGCCATCAGTGAGTCCTCGTTGGGAGATACGCAGTATTTT. It encodes CAISESSLGDTQYF.

The chain combines TRBV3-1 with TRBJ2-7, with a possible D match to TRBD2 (5 bases). The length of the CDR3 is 15 residues. CDR1 is LGHDT, CDR2 YNNKEL, per germline (reference sequence). Trimming removed 4 bases from V and 5 bases from J, with 18 bases in between. This CDR3 reads CASSLSPGVRDEQYF. CDR3 nucleotides: TGTGCCAGCAGCCTAAGCCCCGGGGTTAGGGACGAGCAGTACTTC.

This clonotype was seen many times. The chain joins TRBV19 to TRBJ1-2; D gene ambiguous. The CDR3 runs 10 residues. CDR1 LNHDA and CDR2 SQIVND come from the germline V gene (reference sequence). Trimming left V 7 bases short and J 7 bases short, with 7 bases between. CDR3 amino acids: CASKGGGYTF. The CDR3, as DNA: TGTGCCAGTAAGGGAGGTGGCTACACCTTC.

This sequence joins TRBV6-6 and TRBJ1-5; maybe TRBD1 (6 bases). Germline V gene lookup returns CDR1 MNHNY and CDR2 SVGAGI (reference sequence). This CDR3 is 13 amino acids long. Trimming shortened V by 7 bases and J by 7 bases, and 14 bases separated the two germline ends. The CDR3 DNA reads as TGTGCCAGCAAACGGACAGTTTCCCAGCCCCAGCATTTT. Its translation is CASKRTVSQPQHF.

The chain employs TRBV27 and TRBJ1-2; D unresolved. The germline V gene has CDR1 MNHEY and CDR2 SMNVEV (reference sequence). V shed 0 bases and J shed 3 bases, with 5 bases lying between them. The length of the CDR3 is 13 residues. CDR3 nucleotide sequence: TGTGCCAGCAGTTTATCGTGGGACTATGGCTACACCTTC. Encoded protein: CASSLSWDYGYTF.